The TCR beta chain under discussion was sequenced for a study of T cells in Graves' hyperthyroidism and ophthalmopathy. Overall study context: The authors collected peripheral blood at initial diagnosis, before any treatment.

The CDR3 contains 13 residues. Trimming shortened V by 5 bases and J by 6 bases, and 13 bases separated the two germline ends. CDR1 is SGHAT, CDR2 FQNNGV, per germline. Orbital computed tomography and thyroid ultrasound, together with serum TRAb and thyroxine and clinical symptoms, were used for diagnoses. Researchers amplified the TCR beta CDR3 regions from RNA transcripts. TCR CDR3 regions were first amplified by RT-PCR with HTBI primers. TCRdb reprocessed the multiplex PCR reads via MiXCR and lists one record per CDR3 protein. This table holds about 380,000 distinct CDR3 sequences, 15% to 20% found once. There are many counts of this clonotype. Its antigen is unidentified. Broader study findings: Researchers report that a 13 V-J model separated ophthalmopathy from stable hyperthyroidism.

The TCR was taken from a young man with Graves' ophthalmopathy. The chain combines TRBV11-2 with TRBJ1-1; D gene ambiguous. The sequenced sample was blood. The CDR3 DNA reads TGTGCCAGCAGCCCCGGCGGAGGGTCTGAAGCTTTCTTT. Translating it yields CASSPGGGSEAFF.